This T cell receptor (beta chain) originates from a study of blood T cell repertoires in COVID-19 (dated by TCRdb to 2020 to 2022). Looking at the study overall: Samples covering the acute and convalescent phases of COVID-19 were provided by collaborators in the United States, Italy and Spain. The prospective study material was composed of cDNA or gDNA derived from T cells, B-cell-depleted T cells, or PBMCs. Subjects who had been exposed to COVID-19, were actively infected with it, or had recovered from it provided the deeply sampled blood TCRbeta repertoires that made up the dataset. The repertoires were made available in a free public database intended to serve as a resource for research on the immune response to SARS-CoV-2. Samples came from the ongoing ImmuneRACE study (first 160 participants) plus 1,254 subjects from 6 global collaborators. Sample metadata almost always included a de-identified subject ID, COVID-19 status, age in years and sex. Where available, HLA class I and class II types were taken from metadata supplied by the sample provider and were not determined by assay-based typing.

What the work shows at the level of the full study, not this receptor alone: The amount of clinical and demographic metadata varied by source and participant and was provided uncurated.

TCRbeta CDR3 regions were amplified from genomic DNA using the immunoSEQ Assay, a bias-controlled multiplex PCR. Per the source publication's procedure: Within the assay, amplification of reference gene primers was used to estimate how many nucleated cells each sample contained. To quantify the absolute abundance of each unique TCRbeta CDR3 rearrangement, sequence reads were collapsed and filtered. For each sample, productive Simpson clonality was calculated as the square root of Simpson's diversity index across productive rearrangements. This immuneACCESS table, as held by TCRdb, lists in-frame sequences with V and J called but not all clones. Of the missing ones, under half trace to an unresolved V gene in checked studies; the others have no known cause. V and J calls and clone size are those listed in that table; D and trimming were worked out from the DNA. The sample profile shows 210,000 or so clones; approximately 80% of them were found once. About 7.7% of the sample comes from the top ten.

CDR1 and CDR2 (LNHDA, SQIVND) derive from the germline V gene (reference sequence). Trimming removed 4 bases from V and 3 bases from J, leaving 10 bases between the germline ends. Measured from the cysteine to the phenylalanine, the CDR3 is 14 residues long. Only CDR3 DNA remains: 42 bases, in frame from the first base. Details on this clone: Its antigen is not yet known. The input lacks base qualities; no much larger clone sits a single base away.

In the prospective study, participants were 18 to 89 years old, resided in approximately 25 geographic areas of the United States, and were enrolled through a virtual design. In the prospective study, participants were assigned to cohorts based on the clinical history participants reported in a screening survey and a study questionnaire. Mobile phlebotomists in the prospective study collected whole blood, serum and a nasopharyngeal or oropharyngeal swab from every participant. Over a roughly 2-month period, participants in the prospective study had the option of providing additional blood draws and questionnaires. Before DNA extraction, blood samples from the prospective study were shipped at room temperature or frozen.

Here the chain combines TRBV19 and TRBJ1-5; a tentative D call is TRBD1 (5 bases match). The TCR originated in a woman in her thirties or forties with acute COVID-19. The sample taken for sequencing was PBMCs or T cells enriched from blood (not recorded which). The DNA is TGTGCCAGTAGTACTAGACAGACCAATCAGCCCCAGCATTTT. It encodes CASSTRQTNQPQHF.